A single sample is the source of the 16 T cell receptor beta chains below, sequenced in a study of CD8+ T cells in alopecia areata. RNA extraction was followed by reverse transcription into cDNA, which acted as the sequencing template. Here immunoSEQ multiplex PCR was the method, and the copy in TCRdb shows in-frame clones only, minus some. The sample has around 190,000 clones, roughly 60% seen once. Treatment indicated: oral pan-JAK inhibitor, 5-10 mg twice daily. The material was CD4+ T cells sorted from blood, obtained at week 24, from a patient treated with tofacitinib. Receptor source: a human donor with alopecia areata.

This chain joins TRBV5-6 and TRBJ1-5, with TRBD1 matching 8 bases. Trimming cost V 4 bases and J 0 bases; bases outside gene matches: 6. The CDR3 is made up of 16 amino acids. The germline CDR1 and CDR2 sequences are SGHDT and YYEEEE. CDR3 protein: CASSLRTGNSNQPQHF. DNA of the CDR3: TGTGCCAGCAGCCTCCGGACAGGGAATAGCAATCAGCCCCAGCATTTT.

The gene calls are TRBV5-1 and TRBJ2-5, with D maybe TRBD1 (6 bases). The V end was cut by 4 bases, the J end by 2 bases, with 9 bases between. The CDR3 totals 13 residues. CDR1 is SGHRS and CDR2 is YFSETQ in the germline V gene. The CDR3 nucleotides are TGCGCCAGCAGCGTCGGACAGCAAGAGACCCAGTACTTC. Amino acids: CASSVGQQETQYF.

V is TRBV18 and J is TRBJ2-2; unclear D gene. CDR1 is KGHSH and CDR2 is LQKENI in the germline V gene. Trimming pared 5 bases from V and 3 bases from J, leaving 4 bases between. The CDR3 is 12 residues long. CDR3 in DNA: TGTGCCAGCTCAAAAGACACCGGGGAGCTGTTTTTT. Translation gives CASSKDTGELFF.

The chain carries TRBV25-1 and TRBJ1-6; TRBD1 matches at 8 bases. V dropped 6 bases and J dropped 8; count of bases not matched to a gene: 12. This CDR3 contains 16 residues. Germline V gives CDR1 MGHDK, CDR2 SYGVNS. The CDR3 is CASRGDRGRNYSPLHF. DNA of the CDR3: TGTGCCAGCAGGGGTGACAGGGGCCGAAATTATTCACCCCTCCACTTT.

The chain combines TRBV11-2 with TRBJ2-1; 9 bases are shared with TRBD1. With 3 bases clipped from V and 5 bases from J, the junction kept 8 bases outside the gene matches. This CDR3 is built from 16 residues. The germline gives CDR1 SGHAT, CDR2 FQNNGV. CDR3 in DNA: TGTGCCAGCAGCTTCTATCCGGGACAGGGAAACAATGAGCAGTTCTTC. It specifies CASSFYPGQGNNEQFF.

V is TRBV4-3 and J is TRBJ2-5; TRBD2 might be the D (5 bases). This CDR3 comprises 15 residues. CDR1 is LGHNA, CDR2 YSLEER, per germline. Trimming removed 0 bases at V and 2 bases at J, with 10 bases between. CDR3 DNA: TGCGCCAGCAGCCAAGAAATCGGGGTTCAAGAGACCCAGTACTTC. Protein sequence: CASSQEIGVQETQYF.

The chain uses TRBV15 and TRBJ2-7; 7 bases map to TRBD1. J lost 6 bases, V lost 3 bases, and 11 bases had no gene match. This CDR3 has 15 amino acids. Germline V gene sequence: CDR1 LNHNV, CDR2 YYDKDF (reference sequence). The CDR3 spells CATSRDRSPMGEQYF. In DNA form, the CDR3 reads TGTGCCACCAGCAGGGACAGGTCCCCTATGGGCGAGCAGTACTTC.

This clone was seen a few times. The chain links TRBV27 to TRBJ2-6; no reliable D call. Between the trimmed V and J ends, which lost 6 bases and 3 bases, there was a span of 18 bases. Germline assignment: CDR1 MNHEY and CDR2 SMNVEV (reference sequence). CDR3 size: 17 residues. CDR3 region: CASSSLLGKDGANVLTF. Here the CDR3 DNA reads TGTGCCAGCAGCTCCCTGTTGGGGAAAGATGGGGCCAACGTCCTGACTTTC.

There are a few counts of this clone. The gene calls are TRBV6-5 and TRBJ2-5, with TRBD1 as a possible D gene (5 bases). Germline V gene sequence: CDR1 MNHEY, CDR2 SVGAGI. V lost 5 bases to trimming and J lost 1 base, with 11 bases between them. The CDR3 extends over 14 amino acids. Here the CDR3 DNA reads TGTGCCAGCAGTCGCCAGGGTCCCCAAGAGACCCAGTACTTC. Its translation: CASSRQGPQETQYF.

V gene TRBV6-6 combines with J gene TRBJ2-7, with 11 positions matching TRBD2. V gave up 6 bases and J gave up 3 bases; unmatched junction bases: 7. Per the germline V gene, CDR1 is MNHNY and CDR2 is SVGAGI (reference sequence). The CDR3 contains 15 residues. The CDR3 is CASRATSGGGYEQYF. The CDR3 DNA reads as TGTGCCAGCAGGGCAACTAGCGGGGGTGGCTACGAGCAGTACTTC.

This chain joins TRBV4-3 and TRBJ1-1; D is undetermined. In germline, CDR1 is LGHNA, CDR2 YSLEER. The CDR3 loop spans 13 amino acids. The V end was cut by 5 bases, the J end by 10 bases, with 17 bases between. CDR3: CASSGRSGGLAFF. The DNA of the CDR3 is TGCGCCAGCAGCGGGCGAAGTGGTGGGTTAGCTTTCTTT.

The rearrangement uses TRBV10-3 and TRBJ2-1, with a weak D call TRBD1 (6 bases). CDR3 length equals 15 residues. V dropped 4 bases and J dropped 0 bases, with 10 bases sitting between them. CDR1 ENHRY and CDR2 SYGVKD come from the germline V gene. The CDR3 sequence: CAISGEGGSYNEQFF. DNA for the CDR3: TGTGCCATCAGTGGGGAAGGGGGCTCCTACAATGAGCAGTTCTTC.

V gene TRBV25-1 combines with J gene TRBJ2-7, with TRBD1 as a possible D gene (6 bases). Germline V gene data show CDR1 as MGHDK and CDR2 as SYGVNS. The CDR3 spans 15 residues. Trimming removed 5 bases from V and 2 bases from J, with 16 bases in between. Written as DNA, the CDR3 is TGTGCCAGCAGTCAAAACACAGGGCCCCCCTACGAGCAGTACTTC. Translation gives CASSQNTGPPYEQYF.

This clone turned up a few times. A read error may account for a junction end that differs from germline. The chain uses TRBV7-2 and TRBJ2-7; unclear D gene. Germline CDR1 is SGHTA and CDR2 is FQGNSA. CDR3 length: 14 residues. The CDR3 region has the DNA TGTGCCAGCAGCCCTAGGACGGGCTCCGACGAGCAGTACTTC. The encoded protein is CASSPRTGSDEQYF.

The chain is built from TRBV29-1 and TRBJ1-4, with TRBD1 matching over 9 bases. This CDR3 is built from 15 residues. The V and J ends lost 4 bases and 5 bases, in that order; junction bases with no gene match: 8. CDR1 is SQVTM and CDR2 is ANQGSEA in the germline V gene. The CDR3 DNA reads as TGCAGCGTTGTTGACGACGGGACAGGGAATGAAAAACTGTTTTTT. Its translation: CSVVDDGTGNEKLFF.

The sample holds a few counts of this clone. The V and J genes are TRBV2 and TRBJ2-5; D is unclear. Trimming left V 2 bases short and J 7 bases short, with 11 bases between. Germline V gene sequence: CDR1 SNHLY, CDR2 FYNNEI. CDR3 length: 13 amino acids. The CDR3 protein is CASSESPSGTQYF. In DNA form, the CDR3 reads TGTGCCAGCAGTGAAAGCCCCTCGGGGACCCAGTACTTC.